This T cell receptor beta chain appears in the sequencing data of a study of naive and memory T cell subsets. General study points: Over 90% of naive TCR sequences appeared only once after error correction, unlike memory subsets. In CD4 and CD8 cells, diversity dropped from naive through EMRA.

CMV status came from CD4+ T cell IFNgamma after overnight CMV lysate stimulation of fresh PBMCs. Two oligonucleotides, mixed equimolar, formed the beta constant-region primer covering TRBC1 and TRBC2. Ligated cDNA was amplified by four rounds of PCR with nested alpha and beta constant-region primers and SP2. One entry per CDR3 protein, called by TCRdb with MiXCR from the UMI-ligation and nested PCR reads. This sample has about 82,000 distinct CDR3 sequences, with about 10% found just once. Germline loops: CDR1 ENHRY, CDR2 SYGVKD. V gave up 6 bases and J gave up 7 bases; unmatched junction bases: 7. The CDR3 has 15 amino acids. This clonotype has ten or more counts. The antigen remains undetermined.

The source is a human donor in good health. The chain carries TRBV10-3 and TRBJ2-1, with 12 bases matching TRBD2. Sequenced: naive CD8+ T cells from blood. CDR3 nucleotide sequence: TGTGCCATCAGCGTACTAGCGGGAGGAGATAATGAGCAGTTCTTC. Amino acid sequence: CAISVLAGGDNEQFF.